The clone carrying this T cell receptor beta chain was counted only a few times. The antigen remains undetermined. V was trimmed by 5 bases and J by 4 bases, leaving 12 bases between them. This CDR3 has 14 amino acids. Memory CD4+ T cells were sorted as CD4+CD45RO+CD25- cells. Broader study findings: Tumor-infiltrating Treg TCR alpha and beta sequences overlapped most with tumor naive CD4+ T cells, then blood naive.

TCRdb used MiXCR to reprocess the 5' RACE reads, holding one entry per CDR3 protein. The table shows about 9,000 distinct CDR3 sequences, with around 50% occurring only once. Sample: memory CD4+ T cells sorted from a lymph node. Stated subset: memory CD4+ T cells, CD4+CD45RO+CD25-. V usage is TRBV12-3 or TRBV12-4 and J usage is TRBJ1-5; possibly TRBD1 for D (6 bases). The receptor's source is a female donor with breast cancer. The CDR3 here is CASSADSLNQPQHF. The CDR3, as DNA: TGTGCCAGCAGTGCGGACAGCCTAAATCAGCCCCAGCATTTT.